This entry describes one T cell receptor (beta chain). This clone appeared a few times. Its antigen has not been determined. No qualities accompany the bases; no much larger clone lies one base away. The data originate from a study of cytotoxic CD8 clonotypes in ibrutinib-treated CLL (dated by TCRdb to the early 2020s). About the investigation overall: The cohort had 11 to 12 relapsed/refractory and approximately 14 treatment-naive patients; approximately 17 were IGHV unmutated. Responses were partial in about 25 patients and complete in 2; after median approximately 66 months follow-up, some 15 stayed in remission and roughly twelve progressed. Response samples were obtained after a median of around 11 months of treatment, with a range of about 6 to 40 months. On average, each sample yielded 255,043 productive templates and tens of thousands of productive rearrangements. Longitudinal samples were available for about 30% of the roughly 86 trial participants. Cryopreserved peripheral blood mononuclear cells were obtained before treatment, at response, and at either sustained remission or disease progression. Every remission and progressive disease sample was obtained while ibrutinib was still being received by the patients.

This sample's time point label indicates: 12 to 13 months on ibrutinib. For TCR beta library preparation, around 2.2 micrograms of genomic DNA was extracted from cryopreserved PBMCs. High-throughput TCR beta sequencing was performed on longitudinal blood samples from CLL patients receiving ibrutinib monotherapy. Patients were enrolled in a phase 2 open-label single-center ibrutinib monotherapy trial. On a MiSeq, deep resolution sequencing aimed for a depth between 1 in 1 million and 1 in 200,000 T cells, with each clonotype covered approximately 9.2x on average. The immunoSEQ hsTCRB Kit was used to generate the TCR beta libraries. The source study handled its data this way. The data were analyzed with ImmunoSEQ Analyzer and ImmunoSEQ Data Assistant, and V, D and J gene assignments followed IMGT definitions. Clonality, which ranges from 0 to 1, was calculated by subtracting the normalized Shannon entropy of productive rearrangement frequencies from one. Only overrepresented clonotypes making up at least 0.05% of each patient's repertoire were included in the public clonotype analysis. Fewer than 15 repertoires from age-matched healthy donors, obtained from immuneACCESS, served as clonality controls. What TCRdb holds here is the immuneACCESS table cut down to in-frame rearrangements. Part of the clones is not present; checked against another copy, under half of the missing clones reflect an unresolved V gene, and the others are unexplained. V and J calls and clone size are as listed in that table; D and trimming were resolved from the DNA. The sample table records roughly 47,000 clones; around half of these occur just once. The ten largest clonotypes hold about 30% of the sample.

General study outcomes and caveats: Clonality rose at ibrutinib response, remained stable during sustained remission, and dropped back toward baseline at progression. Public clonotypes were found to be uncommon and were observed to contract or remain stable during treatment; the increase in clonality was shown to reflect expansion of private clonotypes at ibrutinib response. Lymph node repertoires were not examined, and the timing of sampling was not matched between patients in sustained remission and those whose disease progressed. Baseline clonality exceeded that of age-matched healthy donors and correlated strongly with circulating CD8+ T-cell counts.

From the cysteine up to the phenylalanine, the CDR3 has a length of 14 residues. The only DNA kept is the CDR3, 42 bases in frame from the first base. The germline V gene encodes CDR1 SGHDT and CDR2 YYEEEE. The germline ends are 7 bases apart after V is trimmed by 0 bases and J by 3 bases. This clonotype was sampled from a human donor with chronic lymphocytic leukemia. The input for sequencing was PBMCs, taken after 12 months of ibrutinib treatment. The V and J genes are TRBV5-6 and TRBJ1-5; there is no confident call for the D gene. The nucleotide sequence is TGTGCCAGCAGCTTGGGGAGGAACAATCAGCCCCAGCATTTT. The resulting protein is CASSLGRNNQPQHF.